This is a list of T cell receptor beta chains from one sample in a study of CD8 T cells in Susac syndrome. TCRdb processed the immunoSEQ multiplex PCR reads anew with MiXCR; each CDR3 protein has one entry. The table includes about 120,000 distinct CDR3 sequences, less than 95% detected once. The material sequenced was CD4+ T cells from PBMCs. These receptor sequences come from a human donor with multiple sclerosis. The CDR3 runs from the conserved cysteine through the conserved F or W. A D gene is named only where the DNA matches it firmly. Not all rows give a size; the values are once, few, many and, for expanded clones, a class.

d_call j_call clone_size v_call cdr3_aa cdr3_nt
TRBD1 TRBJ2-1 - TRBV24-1 CATSDRTGGSNEQFF TGTGCCACCAGTGACCGGACAGGGGGGTCCAATGAGCAGTTCTTC
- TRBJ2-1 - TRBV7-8 CASSYLDQGWYNEQFF TGTGCCAGCAGCTATCTAGATCAGGGCTGGTACAATGAGCAGTTCTTC
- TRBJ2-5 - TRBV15 CATSRVSPGVLETQYF TGTGCCACCAGCAGAGTCAGCCCGGGGGTGTTGGAGACCCAGTACTTC
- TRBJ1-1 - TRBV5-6 CASSGSASRNTEAFF TGTGCCAGCAGCGGCAGCGCCAGCAGGAACACTGAAGCTTTCTTT
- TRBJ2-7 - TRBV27 CASRRGGSSYEQYF TGTGCCAGCAGGCGTGGGGGGAGCTCCTACGAGCAGTACTTC
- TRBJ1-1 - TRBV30 CAWSWSKNTEAFF TGTGCCTGGAGTTGGTCAAAGAACACTGAAGCTTTCTTT
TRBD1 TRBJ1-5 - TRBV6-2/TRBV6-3 CATSRTGPGQPQHF TGTGCCACTTCCCGGACAGGCCCGGGTCAGCCCCAGCATTTT
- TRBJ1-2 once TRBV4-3 CASSQDSGVKGYTF TGCGCCAGCAGCCAAGACTCGGGAGTGAAAGGCTACACCTTC
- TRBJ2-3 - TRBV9 CASSETSGTDTQYF TGTGCCAGCAGCGAAACCAGCGGCACAGATACGCAGTATTTT
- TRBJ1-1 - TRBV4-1 CASSQEQVARYTEAFF TGCGCCAGCAGCCAAGAACAGGTGGCGCGGTACACTGAAGCTTTCTTT